The sequence of this T cell receptor (beta chain) was determined in a study of early T cells in non-severe SARS-CoV-2 infection. Study overall: Whole-blood bulk RNA, unsorted, was sequenced, and chains were unpaired. Study-level findings and limits: VDJdb matching, biased toward anti-spike CD8 responses, missed private and CD4 specificities.

Molecules of cDNA were individually given unique molecular identifiers that were attached to them. TCRdb recomputed calls from the 5' RACE reads with MiXCR, one row per CDR3 protein. This table holds tens of thousands of distinct CDR3 sequences, around 12% found once. This clonotype was counted ten times or more. Its antigen remains unidentified. Trimming cost V 5 bases and J 3 bases; bases outside gene matches: 6. Germline CDR1 MNHEY, CDR2 SVGEGT. CDR3 length: 15 residues. Material: whole blood. The sequence was collected from an adult who was a healthcare worker with PCR-confirmed SARS-CoV-2 infection or an uninfected control (not recorded which). The chain combines TRBV6-2 or TRBV6-3 with TRBJ1-5; 8 nucleotides line up with TRBD1. CDR3 amino acids: CASSNPTGVNQPQHF. Here the CDR3 DNA reads TGTGCCAGCAGTAACCCGACAGGGGTCAATCAGCCCCAGCATTTT.